This T cell receptor beta chain was obtained from a study of blood T cell repertoires in COVID-19. Across the study: T cells, B-cell-depleted T cells, or PBMCs provided the cDNA or gDNA that served as material.

The CDR3 runs to 12 residues. Trimming left V 7 bases short and J 4 bases short, with 11 bases between. From germline, CDR1 is SNHLY and CDR2 FYNNEI. Enrolled during active infection, Seattle patients were then followed longitudinally. Per the original methods: By means of reference gene primer amplification, nucleated cell counts were estimated. Only in-frame clones appear in the TCRdb table, and some are missing; sequencing was by immunoSEQ multiplex PCR. That table supplies the V and J calls and clone size; D and trimming were determined from the DNA. The data contain over 450,000 clones, around 90% of them singletons.

This sequence was found in a woman between 50 and 59 years old with COVID-19, enrolled during active disease. The V call is TRBV2, the J call TRBJ2-7; maybe TRBD1 (6 bases). The sequenced material came from peripheral blood. The CDR3, as DNA: TGTGCCAGCAATCTACAGGGATACGAGCAGTACTTC. Translating it yields CASNLQGYEQYF.